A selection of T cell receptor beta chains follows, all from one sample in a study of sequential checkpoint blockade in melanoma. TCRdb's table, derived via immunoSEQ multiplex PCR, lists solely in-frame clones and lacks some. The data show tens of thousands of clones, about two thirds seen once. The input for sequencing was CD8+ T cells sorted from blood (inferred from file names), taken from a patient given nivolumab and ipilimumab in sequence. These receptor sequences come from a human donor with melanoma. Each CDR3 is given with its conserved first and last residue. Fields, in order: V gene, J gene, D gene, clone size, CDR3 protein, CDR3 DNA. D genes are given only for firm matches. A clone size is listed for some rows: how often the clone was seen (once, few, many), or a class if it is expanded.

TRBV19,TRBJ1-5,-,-,CASSPDRRSNQPQRF,TGTGCCAGTAGTCCCGACAGGCGAAGCAATCAGCCCCAGCGTTTT
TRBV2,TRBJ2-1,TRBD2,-,CASSTAGGSYNEQFF,TGTGCCAGCAGCACAGCGGGGGGATCCTACAATGAGCAGTTCTTC
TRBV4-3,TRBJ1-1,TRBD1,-,CASSQVGGALEAFF,TGCGCCAGCAGCCAAGTAGGGGGCGCGCTTGAAGCTTTCTTT
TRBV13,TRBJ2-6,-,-,CASSSAETGTHYSGANVLTF,TGTGCCAGCAGCTCCGCCGAGACCGGGACACACTACTCTGGGGCCAACGTCCTGACTTTC
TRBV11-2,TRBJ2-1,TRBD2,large,CASSALAVPDNNEQFF,TGTGCCAGCAGCGCACTAGCGGTACCTGATAACAATGAGCAGTTCTTC
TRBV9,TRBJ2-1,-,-,CASSLGRDEQFF,TGTGCCAGCAGCCTTGGGAGAGATGAGCAGTTCTTC
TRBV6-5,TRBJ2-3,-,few,CASSYVSASTDTQYF,TGTGCCAGCAGTTATGTAAGCGCTAGCACAGATACGCAGTATTTT
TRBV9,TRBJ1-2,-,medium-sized,CASSVGSGENGYTF,TGTGCCAGCAGCGTAGGTTCAGGGGAGAATGGCTACACCTTC
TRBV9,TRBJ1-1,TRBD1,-,CASRPGTANTEAFF,TGTGCCAGCAGGCCCGGGACAGCGAACACTGAAGCTTTCTTT
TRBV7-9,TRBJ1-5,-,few,CASSPSGGVQPQHF,TGTGCCAGCAGCCCCAGCGGGGGCGTCCAGCCCCAGCATTTT
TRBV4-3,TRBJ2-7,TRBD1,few,CASSLGQTSGEQYF,TGCGCCAGCAGCCTGGGACAGACAAGTGGCGAGCAGTACTTC
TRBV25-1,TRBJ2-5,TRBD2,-,CASRPGLEETQYF,TGTGCCAGCAGGCCCGGACTAGAAGAGACCCAGTACTTC
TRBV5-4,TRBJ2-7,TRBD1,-,CASSQDRGPYEQYF,TGCGCCAGCAGCCAAGACAGGGGGCCTTACGAGCAGTACTTC
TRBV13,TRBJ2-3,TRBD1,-,CASSSGQGLTDTQYF,TGTGCCAGCAGCTCGGGACAGGGGTTGACAGATACGCAGTATTTT
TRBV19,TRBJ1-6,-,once,CASPDRQSNSPLHF,TGTGCCAGCCCGGACCGACAGTCCAATTCACCCCTCCACTTT
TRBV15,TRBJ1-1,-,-,CATRGGTEAFF,TGTGCCACCAGGGGGGGCACTGAAGCTTTCTTT
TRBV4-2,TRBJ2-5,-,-,CASSQATGAYQETQYF,TGTGCCAGCAGCCAAGCGACAGGAGCGTACCAAGAGACCCAGTACTTC
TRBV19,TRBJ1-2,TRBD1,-,CASSPGTGLGYTF,TGTGCCAGTAGTCCGGGGACAGGGCTTGGCTACACCTTC
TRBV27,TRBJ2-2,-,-,CASSFSTGGTGELFF,TGTGCCAGCAGTTTTTCTACGGGTGGCACCGGGGAGCTGTTTTTT
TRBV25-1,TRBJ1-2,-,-,CASSNFGGYTF,TGTGCCAGCAGTAACTTTGGTGGCTACACCTTC
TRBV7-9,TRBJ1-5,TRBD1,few,CASSGGTVHSNQPQHF,TGTGCCAGCAGCGGCGGGACAGTCCATAGCAATCAGCCCCAGCATTTT